This T cell receptor (beta chain) derives from a study of radiotherapy plus CTLA-4 blockade in lung cancer. Study-wide background: Of all patients, 15% to 20% responded objectively and approximately 31% showed disease control.

Using immunoSEQ multiplex PCR, the repertoire was profiled, and TCRdb retains in-frame clones only, with some absent. The sample lists some 66,000 clones, around 83% occurring once. Study results and limitations: Strongest reported response predictors: early blood clone changes and post-radiation interferon-beta. Following radiotherapy plus ipilimumab, tumor-derived TCR clones expanded in the blood.

To note about this clone: Its matching antigen is unknown.

This specimen was peripheral blood, taken from a patient treated with radiotherapy plus ipilimumab. The sequence derives from a human donor with non-small cell lung cancer who had a partial response to radiotherapy plus ipilimumab.

The CDR3 is CASSLGEGRNTQYF. As DNA, the CDR3 is TGTGCCAGCAGTTTAGGGGAGGGCCGGAATACGCAGTATTTT. The chain employs TRBV27 and TRBJ2-3; 7 bases line up with TRBD2. After removal of 2 bases from V and 7 bases from J, the junction contained 6 bases not matched to a gene. From germline, CDR1 is MNHEY and CDR2 SMNVEV (reference sequence). The CDR3 spans 14 residues.